A single sample is the source of the 22 T cell receptor beta chains below, sequenced in a study of human T cells and chemical hapten exposure. As for time point: pre-sensitization, week 0. The treatment denotes: therapeutic diphenylcyclopropenone sensitization with weekly scalp DPC. TCRdb recomputed calls from the RACE reads with MiXCR, one row per CDR3 protein. This table holds around 260,000 distinct CDR3 sequences, about 9% found once. The sequenced sample was whole blood, obtained in connection with sensitization to the hapten diphenylcyclopropenone (DPC). These receptors originate from a woman between 40 and 55 years old with alopecia areata. Some clones in this sample may be carry-over from other donors' samples.

The chain couples TRBV4-1 to TRBJ2-4; the match to TRBD2 covers 16 bases. Germline V CDR1 and CDR2: MGHRA, YSYEKL. Trimming at V came to 3 bases and at J to 0 bases, leaving 2 bases not matched to a gene. CDR3 length equals 18 residues. The CDR3 spells CASSQGLAGGIAKNIQYF. CDR3 sequence (DNA): TGCGCCAGCAGCCAGGGACTAGCGGGAGGGATAGCCAAAAACATTCAGTACTTC.

As concerns this clonotype: A read error may be the cause here, since a much bigger clone is one base away. The chain couples TRBV6-5 to TRBJ2-7; 7 nucleotides align to TRBD1. After removal of 4 bases from V and 1 base from J, the junction contained 4 bases not matched to a gene. Germline V lookup: CDR1 MNHEY, CDR2 SVGAGI. The CDR3 is 14 residues long. The CDR3 region has the DNA TGTGCCAGCAGTTTTGAGACAGGGTCCTACGAGCAGTACTTC. Translation: CASSFETGSYEQYF.

The table lists this clonotype with a few counts. The rearrangement uses TRBV20-1 and TRBJ2-7, with 10 bases lining up with TRBD2. Per germline, CDR1 DFQATT and CDR2 SNEGSKA (reference sequence). This CDR3 region has 14 residues. Unmatched junction bases numbered 7, after V lost 2 bases and J lost 6 bases. The CDR3 sequence is CSARSPQRGGEQYF. DNA of the CDR3: TGCAGTGCTAGATCCCCCCAGCGGGGGGGCGAGCAGTACTTC.

The chain joins TRBV7-3 to TRBJ2-1; D not certain. The CDR3 runs to 14 residues. The V gene's germline CDR1 is SGHTA and CDR2 FQGTGA. V lost 5 bases and J lost 2, with 10 bases in between. This CDR3 is CASSPNGAYNEQFF. CDR3 nucleotide sequence: TGTGCCAGCAGCCCCAACGGAGCCTACAATGAGCAGTTCTTC.

Ten or more counts support this clonotype. The V gene is TRBV28, the J gene TRBJ2-1; TRBD2 matches 7 bases. From germline, CDR1 is MDHEN and CDR2 SYDVKM. Trimming took 4 bases from V and 0 from J; bases not matched to a gene: 9. The CDR3 spans 17 residues. CDR3 DNA sequence: TGTGCCAGCAGTTCGTCACTAGCGTCGAGCTCCTACAATGAGCAGTTCTTC. It yields the protein CASSSSLASSSYNEQFF.

The chain combines TRBV28 with TRBJ1-2; perhaps TRBD1 as D (6 bases). This CDR3 region has 14 residues. Per the germline V gene, CDR1 is MDHEN and CDR2 is SYDVKM. The germline V and J ends were trimmed by 8 bases and 4 bases, with 17 bases remaining between them. The CDR3: CASAESTGLYGYTF. CDR3 sequence (DNA): TGTGCCAGCGCCGAGAGTACAGGGCTCTATGGCTACACCTTC.

This clonotype was counted ten times or more. The rearrangement links TRBV27 to TRBJ1-1, with D uncertain. Trimming took off 7 bases at V and 6 bases at J, with 12 bases between the two ends. CDR1 and CDR2 from the germline V gene are MNHEY and SMNVEV (reference sequence). The CDR3 loop spans 12 amino acids. In DNA, the CDR3 is TGTGCCAGCAATTGGGCAGCCTCTGAAGCTTTCTTT. It codes for CASNWAASEAFF.

This clonotype has a handful of counts. The chain carries TRBV14 and TRBJ1-6, with unresolved D. Between the trimmed V and J ends, which lost 4 bases and 8 bases, there was a span of 6 bases. This CDR3 comprises 12 residues. Germline CDR1 is SGHDN and CDR2 is FVKESK. The CDR3 spells CASSLGDSPLHF. CDR3 DNA sequence: TGTGCCAGCAGCCTGGGAGATTCACCCCTCCACTTT.

This clonotype has at least ten counts. The genes are TRBV5-1 and TRBJ2-1; TRBD2 aligns across 7 bases. Germline CDR1 is SGHRS and CDR2 is YFSETQ. V lost 0 bases, J lost 8 bases, and 5 bases stayed unmatched. This CDR3 has 14 amino acids. DNA for the CDR3: TGCGCCAGCAGCTTGGCCCCAGGGAGGGATGAGCAGTTCTTC. Translation: CASSLAPGRDEQFF.

This clonotype showed up just a few times. V and J are TRBV6-2 or TRBV6-3 and TRBJ2-3; 9 bases match TRBD2. Germline-derived CDR1 and CDR2 are MNHEY and SVGEGT. Trimming took 4 bases from V and 3 from J; bases not matched to a gene: 5. The CDR3 contains 15 residues. The CDR3 nucleotides are TGTGCCAGCAGTTCTAGCGGGATTCAAACAGATACGCAGTATTTT. Amino acid sequence: CASSSSGIQTDTQYF.

This clonotype showed up just a few times. The chain recombines TRBV20-1 with TRBJ2-2; D may correspond to TRBD1 or TRBD2 (5 bases each). Germline-derived CDR1 and CDR2 are DFQATT and SNEGSKA (reference sequence). This CDR3 region has 18 residues. Trimming shortened V by 1 base and J by 0 bases, and 18 bases separated the two germline ends. CDR3 DNA: TGCAGTGCTAGAGGATTTGAGGGGCAATCCGCGAACACCGGGGAGCTGTTTTTT. It yields the protein CSARGFEGQSANTGELFF.

The genes are TRBV6-2 or TRBV6-3 and TRBJ1-1; the D is unclear. The V gene's germline CDR1 is MNHEY and CDR2 SVGEGT. V lost 4 bases and J 0 bases, leaving 6 bases between the germline ends. This CDR3 has 13 residues. The CDR3 reads CASSSGMNTEAFF. CDR3 DNA: TGTGCCAGCAGTTCCGGGATGAACACTGAAGCTTTCTTT.

This clonotype has ten or more counts. This sequence joins TRBV6-5 and TRBJ1-1; the D is unclear. The V end was cut by 0 bases, the J end by 0 bases, with 8 bases between. From germline, CDR1 is MNHEY and CDR2 SVGAGI. There are 15 residues in the CDR3. In nucleotides, the CDR3 is TGTGCCAGCAGTTACTCCGAGCTTATGAACACTGAAGCTTTCTTT. Amino acid sequence: CASSYSELMNTEAFF.

The chain links TRBV6-2 or TRBV6-3 to TRBJ2-5, with TRBD2 matching over 12 bases. V shed 4 bases, J shed 2 bases, and the junction held 8 bases outside the gene matches. There are 17 residues in the CDR3. Germline CDR1 reads MNHEY; CDR2 reads SVGEGT. CDR3 nucleotides: TGTGCCAGCAGTTCCCCCACTAGCGGGAGGTGGCAAGAGACCCAGTACTTC. It codes for CASSSPTSGRWQETQYF.

CDR3: CSARAPSGSPDTQYF. DNA for the CDR3: TGCAGTGCTAGAGCGCCTAGCGGGAGCCCAGATACGCAGTATTTT. V gene TRBV20-1 combines with J gene TRBJ2-3; 10 bases fit TRBD2. This CDR3 region has 15 residues. Looked up from germline, CDR1 is DFQATT and CDR2 is SNEGSKA (reference sequence). Trimming took 1 base from V and 4 from J; bases not matched to a gene: 5.

This clonotype showed up many times. The chain joins TRBV6-5 to TRBJ1-2; TRBD1 aligns across 10 bases. Germline V lookup: CDR1 MNHEY, CDR2 SVGAGI. The ends lost 6 bases at V and 8 bases at J; junction bases unmatched: 6. CDR3 length: 13 residues. The CDR3 DNA is TGTGCCAGCAGCTGGGACAGGGGAGGAGGCTACACCTTC. Its translation is CASSWDRGGGYTF.

This clonotype was counted a few times. The chain carries TRBV6-5 and TRBJ2-7, with 7 nucleotides matching TRBD1. The germline V gene encodes CDR1 MNHEY and CDR2 SVGAGI. This CDR3 is built from 15 residues. V dropped 6 bases and J dropped 1; count of bases not matched to a gene: 9. The CDR3 DNA reads as TGTGCCAGCAGCTCTCCACAGGGGAAGTCCTACGAGCAGTACTTC. Encoded protein: CASSSPQGKSYEQYF.

The chain employs TRBV11-1 and TRBJ2-5; no definite D call. This CDR3 has 13 amino acids. The V gene lost 2 bases and the J gene lost 0 bases, with 4 bases spanning the gap. Germline CDR1 reads SGHAT; CDR2 reads FQDESV (reference sequence). DNA for the CDR3: TGTGCCAGCAGCTTATCGGACCAAGAGACCCAGTACTTC. Translating it yields CASSLSDQETQYF.

The table lists this clonotype with many counts. The CDR3 here is CASSAGRREKLFF. CDR3 in DNA: TGCGCCAGCAGCGCAGGACGGAGGGAAAAACTGTTTTTT. The V and J genes are TRBV4-3 and TRBJ1-4; no definite D call. This CDR3 has 13 amino acids. Germline lookup yields CDR1 LGHNA and CDR2 YSLEER. The germline V and J ends were trimmed by 5 bases and 8 bases, with 12 bases remaining between them.

The chain couples TRBV7-9 to TRBJ1-1; D unclear. Germline CDR1 reads SEHNR; CDR2 reads FQNEAQ (reference sequence). The V gene lost 5 bases and the J gene lost 0 bases, with 7 bases spanning the gap. The CDR3 length is 13 residues. The CDR3 loop reads CASSPQMNTEAFF. The CDR3 region has the DNA TGTGCCAGCAGCCCACAGATGAACACTGAAGCTTTCTTT.

This chain uses TRBV6-2 or TRBV6-3 with TRBJ2-2; possibly TRBD2 for D (5 bases). CDR1 MNHEY and CDR2 SVGEGT come from the germline V gene. The V end was cut by 5 bases, the J end by 6 bases, with 13 bases between. The CDR3 is 14 residues long. Here the CDR3 reads CASSPRARAGELFF. The DNA for the CDR3 is TGTGCCAGCAGTCCGAGGGCGAGGGCCGGGGAGCTGTTTTTT.

This clonotype was counted between two and nine times. The chain is built from TRBV12-3 or TRBV12-4 and TRBJ1-1; 7 bases map to TRBD1. V dropped 5 bases and J dropped 11; count of bases not matched to a gene: 8. The CDR3 contains 12 residues. The CDR3 bases are TGTGCCAGCAGTCAGAACAGGGGAACGGCTTTCTTT. Translated, it gives CASSQNRGTAFF.